The clone carrying this T cell receptor (beta chain) was seen once. The antigen remains unidentified. The PCR made use of 60 Vbeta and 13 Jbeta primers. Clones were read by immunoSEQ multiplex PCR, and TCRdb kept only the in-frame ones, dropping some. The sample includes around 120,000 clones, approximately 84% of them seen just once. Germline-derived CDR1 and CDR2 are SNHLY and FYNNEI. V shed 3 bases and J shed 12 bases, with 9 bases lying between them. The CDR3 is 10 amino acids. These data belong to a study of cytomegalovirus exposure and HLA in healthy donors. Findings and caveats of the study: Presence/absence analyses rested on an assumption that sequencing depth was roughly uniform across donors. More clonal expansion characterized HLA-associated TCR beta chains than equally common others in a later analysis. Testing in vitro showed a few CMV-associated chains specific for CMV antigens.

The sequence was collected from a man aged 50 to 59 in good health and CMV-seronegative. Sequencing was performed on PBMCs. The rearrangement links TRBV2 to TRBJ2-7; D not resolved. The CDR3 nucleotides are TGTGCCAGCAGTGATAGATGGAGGTACTTC. Protein product: CASSDRWRYF.